The entry that follows covers one TCR beta chain sequence. The source of the sample is a study of blood T cell repertoires in COVID-19. On the study more broadly: Sample material is recorded as cDNA or gDNA derived from T cells, B-cell-depleted T cells, or PBMCs.

Seattle enrolled patients during active infection and tracked them longitudinally. Authors' processing steps: Amplified reference gene primers provided the basis for estimating nucleated cell counts. The table came from immunoSEQ multiplex PCR; TCRdb's copy has only in-frame clones and leaves some out. That table gives V, J and clone size, and the DNA gave D and trimming. The sample yields 170,000 or so clones, over 70% seen once. Sequenced material: peripheral blood. The TCR sequence derives from a woman in her thirties or forties with COVID-19, enrolled during active disease.

The CDR3 sequence: CASTPLTGSLIPDTQYF. Here the CDR3 DNA reads TGTGCCAGTACCCCATTGACTGGCTCACTTATTCCAGATACGCAGTATTTT. The chain has TRBV19 and TRBJ2-3; D is uncertain. Trimming removed 7 bases from V and 4 bases from J, with 24 bases in between. Germline lookup yields CDR1 LNHDA and CDR2 SQIVND (reference sequence). This CDR3 region has 17 residues.